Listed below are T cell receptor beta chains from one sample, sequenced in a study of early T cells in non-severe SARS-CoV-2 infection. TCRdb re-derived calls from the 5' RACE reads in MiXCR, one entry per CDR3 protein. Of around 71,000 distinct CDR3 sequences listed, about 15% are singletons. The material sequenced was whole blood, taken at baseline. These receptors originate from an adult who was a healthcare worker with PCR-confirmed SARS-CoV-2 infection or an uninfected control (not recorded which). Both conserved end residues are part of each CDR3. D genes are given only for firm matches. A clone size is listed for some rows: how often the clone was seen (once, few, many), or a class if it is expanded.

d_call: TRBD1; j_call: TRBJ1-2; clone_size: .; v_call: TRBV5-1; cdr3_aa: CASSSQGADGYTF; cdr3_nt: TGCGCCAGCAGCTCTCAGGGGGCGGATGGCTACACCTTC
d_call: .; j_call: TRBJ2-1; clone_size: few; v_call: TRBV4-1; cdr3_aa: CASSQDDRAYNEQFF; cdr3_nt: TGCGCCAGCAGCCAAGATGACCGAGCCTACAATGAGCAGTTCTTC
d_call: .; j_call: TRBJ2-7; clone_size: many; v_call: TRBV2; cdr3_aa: CASSPTYEQYF; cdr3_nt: TGTGCCAGCAGTCCCACCTACGAGCAGTACTTC
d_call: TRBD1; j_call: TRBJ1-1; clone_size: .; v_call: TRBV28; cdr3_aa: CASSSSRDRAGISEAFF; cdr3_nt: TGTGCCAGCAGTTCGTCCCGGGACAGGGCCGGAATCTCTGAAGCTTTCTTT
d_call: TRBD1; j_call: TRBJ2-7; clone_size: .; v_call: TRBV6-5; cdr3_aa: CASSSLLSGTGILFEQYF; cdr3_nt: TGTGCCAGCAGTTCGCTCCTGTCCGGGACAGGAATTCTCTTCGAGCAGTACTTC
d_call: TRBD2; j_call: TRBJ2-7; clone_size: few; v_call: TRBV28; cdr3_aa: CASSGLAGGDEQYF; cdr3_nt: TGTGCCAGCAGTGGACTAGCGGGAGGTGACGAGCAGTACTTC
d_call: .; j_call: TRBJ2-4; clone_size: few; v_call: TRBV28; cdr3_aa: CASRAGKVLAKNIQYF; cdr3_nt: TGTGCCAGCAGGGCCGGTAAAGTTTTAGCCAAAAACATTCAGTACTTC
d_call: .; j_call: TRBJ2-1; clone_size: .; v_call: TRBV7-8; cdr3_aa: CASSCSHWGSDSYNEQFF; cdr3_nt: TGTGCCAGCAGCTGCTCCCACTGGGGTAGCGACTCCTACAATGAGCAGTTCTTC
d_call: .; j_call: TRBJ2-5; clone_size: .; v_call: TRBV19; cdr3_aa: CASSIRETQYF; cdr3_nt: TGTGCCAGTAGTATACGAGAGACCCAGTACTTC
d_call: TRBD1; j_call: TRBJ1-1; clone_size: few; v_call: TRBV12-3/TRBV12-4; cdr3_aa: CASSSPAGGLHTEAFF; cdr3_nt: TGTGCCAGCAGTTCCCCGGCAGGGGGCTTGCACACTGAAGCTTTCTTT
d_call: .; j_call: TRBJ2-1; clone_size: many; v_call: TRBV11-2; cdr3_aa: CASSPQIEQFF; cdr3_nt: TGTGCCAGCAGCCCCCAAATAGAGCAGTTCTTC
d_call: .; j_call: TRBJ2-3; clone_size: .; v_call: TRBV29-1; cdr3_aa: CSVDTAATDTQYF; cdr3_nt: TGCAGCGTTGATACAGCGGCCACAGATACGCAGTATTTT
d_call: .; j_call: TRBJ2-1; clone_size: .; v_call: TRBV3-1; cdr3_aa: CASSQDLAGEQFF; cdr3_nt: TGTGCCAGCAGCCAAGATCTTGCTGGAGAGCAGTTCTTC
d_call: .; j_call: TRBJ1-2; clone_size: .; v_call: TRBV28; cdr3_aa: CASTPGVGGYTF; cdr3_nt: TGTGCCAGCACCCCAGGAGTAGGCGGCTACACCTTC
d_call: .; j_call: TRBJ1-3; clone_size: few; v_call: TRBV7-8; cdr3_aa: CASSLARGSGNTIYF; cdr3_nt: TGTGCCAGCAGCTTAGCGCGCGGGAGCGGAAACACCATATATTTT
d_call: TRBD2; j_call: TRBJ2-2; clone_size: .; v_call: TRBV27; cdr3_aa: CASSSPATSGRTGELFF; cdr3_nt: TGTGCCAGCAGTTCCCCAGCCACTAGCGGGAGAACCGGGGAGCTGTTTTTT
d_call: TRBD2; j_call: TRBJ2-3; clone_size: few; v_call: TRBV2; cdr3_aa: CASSLQPTTSGVTDTQYF; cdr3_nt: TGTGCCAGCAGTCTTCAACCCACGACTAGCGGCGTCACAGATACGCAGTATTTT
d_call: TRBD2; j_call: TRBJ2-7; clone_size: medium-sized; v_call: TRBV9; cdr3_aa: CASSPRAGVSEQYF; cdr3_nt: TGTGCCAGCAGCCCCCGGGCGGGAGTTTCGGAGCAGTACTTC
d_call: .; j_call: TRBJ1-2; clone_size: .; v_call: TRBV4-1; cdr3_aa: CASSQEEGYYGYTF; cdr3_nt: TGCGCCAGCAGCCAAGAGGAAGGCTACTATGGCTACACCTTC
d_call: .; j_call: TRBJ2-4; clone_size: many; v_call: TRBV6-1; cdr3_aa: CASASPGNIQYF; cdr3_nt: TGTGCCAGCGCAAGTCCGGGAAACATTCAGTACTTC
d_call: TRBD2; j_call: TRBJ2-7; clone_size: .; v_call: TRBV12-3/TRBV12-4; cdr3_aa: CASSPPGGGRRSEQYF; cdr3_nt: TGTGCCAGCAGTCCCCCGGGCGGCGGGAGGAGGAGTGAGCAGTACTTC
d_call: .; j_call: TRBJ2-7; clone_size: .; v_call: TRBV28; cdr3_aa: CASGGDGTYEQYF; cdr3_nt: TGTGCCAGCGGCGGGGACGGGACCTACGAGCAGTACTTC
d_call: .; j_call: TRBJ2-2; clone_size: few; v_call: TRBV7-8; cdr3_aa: CASSPYRTVTNTGELFF; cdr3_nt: TGTGCCAGCAGCCCCTATAGAACAGTAACGAACACCGGGGAGCTGTTTTTT
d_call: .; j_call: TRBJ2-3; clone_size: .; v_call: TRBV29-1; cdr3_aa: CSVAQDTQYF; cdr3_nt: TGCAGCGTTGCTCAAGATACGCAGTATTTT
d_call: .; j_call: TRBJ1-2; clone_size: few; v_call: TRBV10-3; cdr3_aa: CATSLRGPGDSYGYTF; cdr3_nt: TGTGCCACCTCCCTTCGTGGTCCCGGGGATAGCTATGGCTACACCTTC
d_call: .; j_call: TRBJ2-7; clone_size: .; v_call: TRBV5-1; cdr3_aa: CASSLDGRGYEQYF; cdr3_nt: TGCGCCAGCAGCTTGGACGGCCGAGGGTACGAGCAGTACTTC
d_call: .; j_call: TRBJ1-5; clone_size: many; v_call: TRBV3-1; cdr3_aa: CASSPLNQPQHF; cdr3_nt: TGTGCCAGCAGCCCCCTCAATCAGCCCCAGCATTTT
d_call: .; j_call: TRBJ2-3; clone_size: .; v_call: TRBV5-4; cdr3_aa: CASSFIADTQYF; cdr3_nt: TGTGCCAGCAGCTTTATTGCAGATACGCAGTATTTT
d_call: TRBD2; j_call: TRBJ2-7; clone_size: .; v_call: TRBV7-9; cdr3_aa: CASSLGGLPLLEQYF; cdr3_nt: TGTGCCAGCAGCTTAGGGGGACTACCACTCCTGGAGCAGTACTTC
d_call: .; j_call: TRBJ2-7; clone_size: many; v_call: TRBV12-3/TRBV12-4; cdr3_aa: CASRSGDSEQYF; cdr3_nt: TGTGCCAGCAGATCGGGGGATTCCGAGCAGTACTTC
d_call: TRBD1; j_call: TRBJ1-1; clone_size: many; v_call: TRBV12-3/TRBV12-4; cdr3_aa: CASSFPTGSDTEAFF; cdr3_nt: TGTGCCAGCAGTTTCCCGACAGGGTCCGACACTGAAGCTTTCTTT
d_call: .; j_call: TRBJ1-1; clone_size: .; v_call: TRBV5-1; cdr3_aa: CASSLSGHANTEAFF; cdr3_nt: TGCGCCAGCAGCCTATCGGGACACGCGAACACTGAAGCTTTCTTT
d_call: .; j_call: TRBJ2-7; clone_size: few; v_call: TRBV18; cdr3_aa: CASSPIYTGVNSYEQYF; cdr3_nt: TGTGCCAGCTCACCAATTTACACAGGAGTGAATTCCTACGAGCAGTACTTC
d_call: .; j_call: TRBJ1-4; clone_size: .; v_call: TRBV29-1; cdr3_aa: CSVGGRGGEKLFF; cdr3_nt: TGCAGCGTTGGAGGCAGGGGTGGTGAAAAACTGTTTTTT
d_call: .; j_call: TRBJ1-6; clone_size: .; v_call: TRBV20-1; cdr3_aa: CSAHRRGGASSPLHF; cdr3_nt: TGCAGTGCGCACCGACGGGGGGGGGCAAGCTCACCCCTCCACTTT
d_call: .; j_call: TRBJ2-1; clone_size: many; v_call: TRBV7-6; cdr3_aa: CASSLGSGRYNEQFF; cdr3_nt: TGTGCCAGCAGCTTAGGGTCAGGGCGGTACAATGAGCAGTTCTTC
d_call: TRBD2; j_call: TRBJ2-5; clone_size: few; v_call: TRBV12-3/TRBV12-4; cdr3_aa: CASSTLAGGSETQYF; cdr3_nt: TGTGCCAGCAGCACACTAGCGGGAGGGTCAGAGACCCAGTACTTC
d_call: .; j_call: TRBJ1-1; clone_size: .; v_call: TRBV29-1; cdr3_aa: CSVVGPNTEAFF; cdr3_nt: TGCAGCGTCGTGGGGCCGAACACTGAAGCTTTCTTT
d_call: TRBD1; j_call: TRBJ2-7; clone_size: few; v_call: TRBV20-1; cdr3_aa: CSARGGQGGEQYF; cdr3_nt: TGCAGTGCTCGAGGGGGACAGGGAGGCGAGCAGTACTTC
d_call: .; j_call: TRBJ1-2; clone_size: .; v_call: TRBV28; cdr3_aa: CASSLPLAGTYLKALGYTF; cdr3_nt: TGTGCCAGCAGTTTACCGCTCGCCGGGACGTACCTTAAGGCCTTGGGCTACACCTTC
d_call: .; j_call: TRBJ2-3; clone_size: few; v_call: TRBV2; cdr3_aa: CANRDNTDTQYF; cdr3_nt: TGTGCCAACCGGGACAACACAGATACGCAGTATTTT